A single sample is the source of the 24 T cell receptor beta chains below, sequenced in a study of T cells in Graves' hyperthyroidism and ophthalmopathy. The TCR beta CDR3 regions underwent amplification using RNA transcripts as the source. RT-PCR in the first round (using the HTBI primer set) targeted the TCR CDR3. Each CDR3 protein is one row after TCRdb ran MiXCR on the multiplex PCR reads. The sample lists some 690,000 distinct CDR3 sequences, roughly 17% occurring once. Specimen: blood. Receptors were obtained from a man over 45 with Graves' hyperthyroidism.

With regard to this clonotype: Its ends do not fully match the called genes, so a read error is possible. The V and J genes are TRBV6-1 and TRBJ1-4, with D uncertain. The germline V gene encodes CDR1 MNHNS and CDR2 SASEGT. The CDR3 sequence is 14 residues long. CDR3 sequence: CASSGQTGNEELFF. The CDR3 nucleotides are TGTGCCAGCAGTGGCCAGACCGGGAATGAAGAACTGTTTTTT.

This clonotype occurred many times. The chain uses TRBV18 and TRBJ2-7; possible D gene TRBD2, 6 bases. CDR1 is KGHSH and CDR2 is LQKENI in the germline V gene. Trimming stripped 6 bases from V and 6 bases from J, with 12 bases between. The CDR3 runs 12 residues. The CDR3 DNA sequence: TGTGCCAGCTCCCTGACTAGAAGCGAGCAGTACTTC. This gives the protein CASSLTRSEQYF.

This clonotype was observed many times. The rearrangement uses TRBV28 and TRBJ1-2, with D maybe TRBD1 (5 bases). CDR1 MDHEN and CDR2 SYDVKM come from the germline V gene. The CDR3 sequence is 12 residues long. V dropped 5 bases and J dropped 4 bases, with 8 bases sitting between them. CDR3 bases: TGTGCCAGCAGTGCAACAGGCTATGGCTACACCTTC. The encoded protein is CASSATGYGYTF.

Concerning this clonotype itself: A read error may explain this, as a much larger clone is one base away. The chain has TRBV7-8 and TRBJ1-2; D may be TRBD1 (6 bases). V lost 7 bases and J lost 4, with 19 bases in between. The CDR3 totals 15 residues. Germline-derived CDR1 and CDR2 are SGHVS and FQNEAQ. CDR3 nucleotides: TGTGCCAGCACCGAATTATCGAGACAGGCCTATGGCTACACCTTC. Amino acids: CASTELSRQAYGYTF.

This clonotype turned up a few times. The rearrangement uses TRBV24-1 and TRBJ1-1, with a weak D call TRBD1 (6 bases). The CDR3 contains 12 residues. Germline V gene lookup returns CDR1 KGHDR and CDR2 SFDVKD. V was shortened by 4 bases and J by 5 bases, with 7 bases between the two germline ends. The CDR3 sequence: CATSEGATEAFF. The CDR3 DNA is TGTGCCACCAGTGAGGGGGCAACTGAAGCTTTCTTT.

This clonotype was counted many times. The chain has TRBV2 and TRBJ2-1, with 7 bases matching TRBD2. Germline lookup yields CDR1 SNHLY and CDR2 FYNNEI. The CDR3 loop spans 16 amino acids. The V segment lost 9 bases and the J segment 0 bases; nucleotides outside the gene matches: 11. The CDR3 loop reads CASKTIAGRSYNEQFF. CDR3 nucleotides: TGTGCCAGTAAGACTATAGCGGGCCGCTCCTACAATGAGCAGTTCTTC.

The chain uses TRBV10-2 and TRBJ2-7, with 10 bases identical to TRBD1. V lost 9 bases, J lost 4 bases, and 6 bases stayed unmatched. CDR1 and CDR2 from the germline V gene are WSHSY and SAAADI. The CDR3 is 13 residues long. This chain's CDR3 is CASDPGQGYEQYF. The CDR3 DNA reads TGCGCCAGTGACCCGGGACAGGGGTACGAGCAGTACTTC.

The genes are TRBV20-1 and TRBJ2-7; a possible D gene is TRBD1 (5 bases). The CDR3 has 12 amino acids. Germline CDR1 and CDR2: DFQATT and SNEGSKA (reference sequence). V lost 2 bases and J lost 2, with 7 bases in between. CDR3 in DNA: TGCAGTGCTAGACAACAGGCCTACGAGCAGTACTTC. This gives the protein CSARQQAYEQYF.

In this sample, this clonotype turned up many times. The chain links TRBV7-2 to TRBJ1-2; 10 bases are a match to TRBD1. CDR1 and CDR2 (germline): SGHTA, FQGNSA. After removal of 6 bases from V and 8 bases from J, the junction contained 12 bases not matched to a gene. This CDR3 region has 15 residues. CDR3 residues: CASRGTGERRAGYTF. CDR3 in DNA: TGTGCCAGCAGGGGGACAGGGGAACGTCGGGCGGGCTACACCTTC.

In its sample, this clonotype was seen many times. This chain uses TRBV28 with TRBJ1-4; the D is unclear. Germline CDR1 reads MDHEN; CDR2 reads SYDVKM. V was clipped by 7 bases and J by 0 bases, with 12 bases between them. This CDR3 has 15 amino acids. The CDR3 here is CASTPWQSTNEKLFF. The CDR3 region has the DNA TGTGCCAGCACCCCATGGCAGTCAACTAATGAAAAACTGTTTTTT.

This clonotype was seen only a few times. The rearrangement links TRBV7-9 to TRBJ2-6; 9 nucleotides align to TRBD1. Germline loops: CDR1 SEHNR, CDR2 FQNEAQ (reference sequence). The trim removed 5 bases at V and 2 bases at J, leaving 16 bases unmatched. The CDR3 totals 20 residues. The CDR3 region has the DNA TGTGCCAGCAGCCCGAGGATTCCGGGGACAGGGCGACCTGGGGCCAACGTCCTGACTTTC. It specifies CASSPRIPGTGRPGANVLTF.

The V call is TRBV10-3, the J call TRBJ1-3; the D is unclear. The germline V gene has CDR1 ENHRY and CDR2 SYGVKD. Trimming cost V 8 bases and J 0 bases, with 11 bases left between them. CDR3 size: 14 residues. The CDR3 spells CAIRRVLSGNTIYF. DNA of the CDR3: TGTGCCATCCGTCGGGTCCTCTCTGGAAACACCATATATTTT.

Only a few counts were recorded for this clonotype. The chain joins TRBV11-2 to TRBJ1-4, with D possibly TRBD1 on 6 matching bases. Germline lookup yields CDR1 SGHAT and CDR2 FQNNGV. Trimming removed 6 bases from V and 8 bases from J, with 10 bases in between. This CDR3 has 12 residues. This chain's CDR3 is CASRWDTEKLFF. CDR3 bases: TGTGCCAGCAGGTGGGACACCGAAAAACTGTTTTTT. Together with reference TRBV11-2 and TRBJ1-4, the CDR3 gives the full variable domain: EAGVAQSPRYKIIEKRQSVAFWCNPISGHATLYWYQQILGQGPKLLIQFQNNGVVDDSQLPKDRFSAERLKGVDSTLKIQPAKLEDSAVYLCASRWDTEKLFFGSGTQLSVL.

This clonotype was counted at least ten times. The V and J genes are TRBV30 and TRBJ1-1; perhaps TRBD1 as D (6 bases). Germline V gene sequence: CDR1 GTSNPN, CDR2 SVGIG (reference sequence). This CDR3 is built from 16 residues. Trimming removed 1 base from V and 0 bases from J, with 15 bases in between. The CDR3 DNA reads as TGTGCCTGGAGTGAAAGGGGGAAACAGCTGAACACTGAAGCTTTCTTT. Encoded protein: CAWSERGKQLNTEAFF.

This clonotype has more than one count but fewer than ten. V gene TRBV2 combines with J gene TRBJ2-7; tentatively, D is TRBD2 (6 bases). The CDR3 loop spans 12 amino acids. V lost 4 bases and J 9 bases, leaving 13 bases between the germline ends. The germline CDR1 and CDR2 sequences are SNHLY and FYNNEI. The CDR3 loop is CASSVLGLGQYF. CDR3 bases: TGTGCCAGCAGTGTTCTGGGACTGGGGCAGTACTTC.

The rearrangement joins TRBV27 to TRBJ2-7; 10 bases match TRBD2. Germline CDR1 and CDR2: MNHEY and SMNVEV (reference sequence). V gave up 5 bases and J gave up 3 bases; unmatched junction bases: 7. This CDR3 has 15 amino acids. The CDR3 loop is CASSPRLAGNYEQYF. The CDR3 bases are TGTGCCAGCAGTCCCCGACTAGCGGGCAACTACGAGCAGTACTTC.

This clonotype was seen at least ten times. In nucleotides, the CDR3 is TGTGCCAGCAGTGAAGGGGGGACAGGGAACAGCGAGCAGTACTTC. As protein: CASSEGGTGNSEQYF. The chain combines TRBV6-1 with TRBJ2-7; 9 bases match TRBD1. The CDR3 covers 15 residues. Germline CDR1 is MNHNS and CDR2 is SASEGT. V shed 1 base and J 6 bases; nucleotides not matched to a gene: 7.

The chain joins TRBV28 to TRBJ2-1, with a tentative D call TRBD2 (5 bases). This CDR3 spans 12 amino acids. Trimming removed 7 bases at V and 13 bases at J, with 17 bases between. Germline lookup yields CDR1 MDHEN and CDR2 SYDVKM. The CDR3 spells CASTLREQTQFF. The CDR3 coding sequence is TGTGCCAGCACCCTCCGGGAACAAACCCAGTTCTTC.

This clonotype was recorded many times. This chain links TRBV10-3 with TRBJ2-5, with D tentatively TRBD2 (6 bases). CDR3 length: 15 amino acids. Germline CDR1 and CDR2: ENHRY and SYGVKD. The ends were cut back, 2 bases at V and 1 base at J, with 11 bases in the middle. The CDR3 reads CAISEALAPQETQYF. The CDR3, as DNA: TGTGCCATCAGTGAGGCACTAGCTCCCCAAGAGACCCAGTACTTC.

This clonotype was observed a handful of times. This rearrangement joins TRBV18 to TRBJ2-4; TRBD2 aligns across 7 bases. Per germline, CDR1 KGHSH and CDR2 LQKENI. CDR3 size: 14 residues. V shed 3 bases and J 5 bases; nucleotides not matched to a gene: 4. This CDR3 is CASSPTGGQNIQYF. The CDR3 DNA follows: TGTGCCAGCTCACCGACGGGAGGCCAAAACATTCAGTACTTC.

This clonotype was seen many times. The genes are TRBV7-9 and TRBJ2-2; maybe TRBD1 (5 bases). This CDR3 is built from 15 residues. V lost 6 bases to trimming and J lost 1 base, with 12 bases between them. In germline, CDR1 is SEHNR, CDR2 FQNEAQ (reference sequence). The CDR3 protein is CASRKTGQNTGELFF. CDR3 nucleotide sequence: TGTGCCAGCAGAAAAACCGGACAGAACACCGGGGAGCTGTTTTTT. The full variable domain, its missing parts supplied by reference TRBV7-9 and TRBJ2-2, is DTGVSQNPRHKITKRGQNVTFRCDPISEHNRLYWYRQTLGQGPEFLTYFQNEAQLEKSRLLSDRFSAERPKGSFSTLEIQRTEQGDSAMYLCASRKTGQNTGELFFGEGSRLTVL.

The chain combines TRBV19 with TRBJ2-7; 7 bases match TRBD2. J lost 2 bases, V lost 5 bases, and 12 bases had no gene match. The CDR3 runs to 16 residues. Germline V lookup: CDR1 LNHDA, CDR2 SQIVND (reference sequence). CDR3 in DNA: TGTGCCAGTAGTCCCTTAGCGGGCGGTTCCCCCTACGAGCAGTACTTC. Protein sequence: CASSPLAGGSPYEQYF. The entire variable domain, with the rest obtained from reference TRBV19 and TRBJ2-7, is as follows: DGGITQSPKYLFRKEGQNVTLSCEQNLNHDAMYWYRQDPGQGLRLIYYSQIVNDFQKGDIAEGYSVSREKKESFPLTVTSAQKNPTAFYLCASSPLAGGSPYEQYFGPGTRLTVT.

This clonotype was picked up one time. The chain uses TRBV20-1 and TRBJ2-1, with D perhaps TRBD2 (6 bases). This CDR3 region has 15 residues. V was pared by 3 bases and J by 3 bases, with 15 bases between. Germline V gene data show CDR1 as DFQATT and CDR2 as SNEGSKA (reference sequence). The CDR3 region is CSASLGGVNYNEQFF. The CDR3 bases are TGCAGTGCTAGTTTGGGGGGAGTGAACTACAATGAGCAGTTCTTC.

This clonotype showed up many times. The CDR3 DNA follows: TGTGCCACCAGTCCTTACAGGGCTGCCTACAATGAGCAGTTCTTC. As protein: CATSPYRAAYNEQFF. The rearrangement joins TRBV24-1 to TRBJ2-1; D is possibly TRBD1 (6 bases). The length of the CDR3 is 15 residues. Trimming pared 6 bases from V and 2 bases from J, leaving 13 bases between. Germline-derived CDR1 and CDR2 are KGHDR and SFDVKD.